This note documents a single T cell receptor (beta chain) sequence. This record comes from a study of shared clonotypes between healthy human individuals. The table came from immunoSEQ multiplex PCR; TCRdb's copy has only in-frame clones and leaves some out. The sample holds 2,100,000 or so clones, under 97% seen once. With 4 bases clipped from V and 10 bases from J, the junction kept 15 bases outside the gene matches. The germline CDR1 and CDR2 sequences are MNHNS and SASEGT. This CDR3 has 15 amino acids. Each sample came from a Caucasian adult donor living in Nashville, Tennessee. CD4+ cell separation produced CD45RA+ naive and CD45RA-negative memory subsets.

The source of this sequence is a man between 18 and 29 years old in good health. This chain links TRBV6-1 with TRBJ1-1; TRBD1 matches at 7 bases. Sequenced sample: naive CD4+ T cells sorted from blood. The subset was: CD45RA+ positively selected. The CDR3 is CASSAVEPGQRGAFF. Written as DNA, the CDR3 is TGTGCCAGCAGTGCTGTGGAACCGGGACAGAGGGGAGCTTTCTTT.